This T cell receptor beta chain comes out of a study of blood T cell repertoires in COVID-19. Study overall: Specimens from acute and convalescent COVID-19 originated in the United States, Italy and Spain.

Study processing details: Reference gene primer amplification gave nucleated cell count estimates. Libraries were prepared by immunoSEQ multiplex PCR; TCRdb keeps only in-frame clonotypes and omits some of them. For V, J and clone size, that table is used; D and trimming come from the DNA. The data hold under 300,000 clones, with roughly 88% observed a single time. The CDR3 totals 12 residues. Germline-derived CDR1 and CDR2 are LGHNA and YSLEER. V was trimmed by 2 bases and J by 9 bases, leaving 8 bases between them. The rearrangement links TRBV4-3 to TRBJ1-5; D is unresolved. Sequenced input: peripheral blood. This TCR derives from a woman in her thirties or forties who had recovered from COVID-19. The CDR3 DNA reads as TGCGCCAGCAGCCAACCCCCGGGGCCCCAGCATTTT. Amino acid sequence: CASSQPPGPQHF.